Sequencing of this T cell receptor beta chain was carried out in a study of neoadjuvant anti-PD-1 for oral cavity cancer. Profiled with immunoSEQ multiplex PCR; TCRdb holds only in-frame clones, not every one. Found here are tens of thousands of clones, around 83% of them singletons; the top ten hold roughly 3.5%. The germline V gene has CDR1 SGHRS and CDR2 YFSETQ. Unmatched junction bases numbered 5, after V lost 0 bases and J lost 2 bases. The CDR3 has 16 residues. This TCR derives from a person between 40 and 79 years old with oral cavity squamous cell carcinoma. The source was PBMCs, collected before nivolumab (anti-PD-1) treatment. The V and J genes are TRBV5-1 and TRBJ2-5, with TRBD2 matching 9 bases. The DNA of the CDR3 is TGCGCCAGCAGCTTGGGTCCGCGGGGGGGACAAGAGACCCAGTACTTC. Amino acid sequence: CASSLGPRGGQETQYF. Based on the CDR3 plus reference TRBV5-1 and TRBJ2-5, the full variable domain is KAGVTQTPRYLIKTRGQQVTLSCSPISGHRSVSWYQQTPGQGLQFLFEYFSETQRNKGNFPGRFSGRQFSNSRSEMNVSTLELGDSALYLCASSLGPRGGQETQYFGPGTRLLVL.